The rows below give T cell receptor beta chains drawn from one sample of a study of blood T cells in healthy people across ages. One entry per CDR3 protein, called by TCRdb with MiXCR from the 5' RACE reads. This table holds some 900,000 distinct CDR3 sequences, under 50% found once. The sample was blood. The receptor set was obtained from a man aged 30-40 years in good health. CDR3s include the opening cysteine and the closing phenylalanine or tryptophan. Fields, in order: CDR3 DNA, CDR3 protein, V gene, clone size, D gene, J gene. A D gene is named only where the DNA matches it firmly. The size entry is marked missing in some rows and otherwise reads once, few, many or a size class.

TGTGCCAGCAGCTTCGTCGAGAATCAGCCCCGGCATTTT | CASSFVENQPRHF | TRBV7-2 | - | - | TRBJ1-5
TGTGCCAGCAGCTCCCAACAGGGCTCTAATGAAAAACTGTTTTTT | CASSSQQGSNEKLFF | TRBV9 | - | - | TRBJ1-4
TGTGCCAGCAGCTTCACAGGGGTGGGTGGCTACACCTTC | CASSFTGVGGYTF | TRBV3-1 | - | TRBD1 | TRBJ1-2
TGTGCCAGCAGCCAAGATCCGGCGGATACGCAGTATTTT | CASSQDPADTQYF | TRBV4-2 | few | - | TRBJ2-3
TGTGCCAGCAGTTACTCGGACGGTGGGCTGTTTTTT | CASSYSDGGLFF | TRBV6-6 | few | - | TRBJ2-2
TGTGCCAGCAGTTCATACGGGACCTCCACCGGGGAGACCCAGTACTTC | CASSSYGTSTGETQYF | TRBV6-5 | few | - | TRBJ2-5
TGTGCCAGCAGCTCACGGACTAGCGGGGACCCAGATACGCAGTATTTT | CASSSRTSGDPDTQYF | TRBV9 | few | TRBD2 | TRBJ2-3
TGCAGTGCTAGGGTCGCTAATGAGGTTTACAATGAGCAGTTCTTC | CSARVANEVYNEQFF | TRBV20-1 | - | - | TRBJ2-1
TGCGCCAGCAGCCGGATATCGGCGGGGGGCAATGAGCAGTTCTTC | CASSRISAGGNEQFF | TRBV4-1 | - | TRBD2 | TRBJ2-1
TGTGCCAGCAGTTTGGGGACACAGATCTCTGGGGCCAACGTCCTGACTTTC | CASSLGTQISGANVLTF | TRBV27 | - | - | TRBJ2-6
TGTGCCATCAGGCCCGAAGGGAGGGGTTCCTACGAGCAGTACTTC | CAIRPEGRGSYEQYF | TRBV10-3 | few | TRBD2 | TRBJ2-7
TGCGCCAGCAGCTCGGACATCTACCAAGAGACCCAGTACTTC | CASSSDIYQETQYF | TRBV5-1 | few | - | TRBJ2-5
TGTGCCAGCAGTCGGACAGGGGTAAATGAGCAGTTCTTC | CASSRTGVNEQFF | TRBV6-2/TRBV6-3 | - | TRBD1 | TRBJ2-1
TGCGCCAGTCGACAGACGAGCTCCTACAATGAGCAGTTCTTC | CASRQTSSYNEQFF | TRBV5-1 | - | - | TRBJ2-1
TGTGCCAGCAGCGACCCAGGTCCGGGACTAGCGGGGGGCTACGTAGCCAAAAACATTCAGTACTTC | CASSDPGPGLAGGYVAKNIQYF | TRBV11-1 | few | TRBD2 | TRBJ2-4
TGCGCCAGCAGCTTGTCCGGGCTTTCAAGCACAGAGACGCAGTATTTT | CASSLSGLSSTETQYF | TRBV5-1 | - | - | TRBJ2-3
TGTGCCAGCAGCCCCAGAGTAGCGGTATACAATGAGCAGTTCTTC | CASSPRVAVYNEQFF | TRBV9 | once | - | TRBJ2-1
TGTGCCACCGCACAGGGGGCGAACGAGCAGTACTTC | CATAQGANEQYF | TRBV24-1 | few | TRBD1 | TRBJ2-7
TGTGCCAGCAGCTTGGGGACTAGCGCAGACTACGAGCAGTACTTC | CASSLGTSADYEQYF | TRBV5-5 | - | TRBD2 | TRBJ2-7
TGCAGTGTCACCCTCCTGGGACAAGCTTTCTTT | CSVTLLGQAFF | TRBV20-1 | - | - | TRBJ1-1
TGCAGTGCCCGACCCGATAGCTCCTACAATGAGCAGTTCTTC | CSARPDSSYNEQFF | TRBV20-1 | - | - | TRBJ2-1
TGTGCCAGCAGGCCAGGGTTTAAAAGTCAGCCCCAGCATTTT | CASRPGFKSQPQHF | TRBV12-3/TRBV12-4 | - | - | TRBJ1-5
TGTGCCAGCAGTTACTCGACCAGGGTTCGGTACAATGAGCAGTTCTTC | CASSYSTRVRYNEQFF | TRBV6-2/TRBV6-3 | - | - | TRBJ2-1
TGTGCCAGCAGCCAAGAAGGGTTAGATAACTATGGCTACACCTTC | CASSQEGLDNYGYTF | TRBV4-2 | few | - | TRBJ1-2
TGTGCCAGCAGCGTAGACCGAGACAGGGGGATTAATTCACCCCTCCACTTT | CASSVDRDRGINSPLHF | TRBV9 | - | TRBD1 | TRBJ1-6
TGTGCCAGCAGTTTGTCCACAGGGATCAATGAGCAGTTCTTC | CASSLSTGINEQFF | TRBV7-9 | many | - | TRBJ2-1
TGCAGTGCTAGAGACCAGCGGGGGGGAGGTTTAGAGACCCAGTACTTC | CSARDQRGGGLETQYF | TRBV20-1 | - | TRBD2 | TRBJ2-5
TGTGCCAGCAGTTACCCCCTAGGTCGGGGGGAGGGCAATGAGCAGTTCTTC | CASSYPLGRGEGNEQFF | TRBV6-2/TRBV6-3 | few | TRBD2 | TRBJ2-1
TGTGCCAGCAGCGTTTCCACCGGACTAGCGGGAGGCCCTCCTGGCGAGCAGTACTTC | CASSVSTGLAGGPPGEQYF | TRBV9 | - | TRBD2 | TRBJ2-7
TGCGCCAGCAGCCCCGGACTGGTTATCCTTGAGCAGTTCTTC | CASSPGLVILEQFF | TRBV5-1 | once | - | TRBJ2-1
TGCGCCAGCAGCCCGATCGGACAGGTGTTTCGTCCTGAAGCTTTCTTT | CASSPIGQVFRPEAFF | TRBV5-1 | - | TRBD1 | TRBJ1-1
TGTGCCACCAGCAGCGACGCAGGGTTGGAGCCCTTAATGAACACTGAAGCTTTCTTT | CATSSDAGLEPLMNTEAFF | TRBV15 | - | - | TRBJ1-1
TGTGCCAGTAGTCCCGATTGGCGGGGTTTCAACGAGCAGTACTTC | CASSPDWRGFNEQYF | TRBV19 | once | - | TRBJ2-7
TGTGCCAGCAGTGAAATAGTGGCGGGTAGGGACGAGCAGTACTTC | CASSEIVAGRDEQYF | TRBV25-1 | few | - | TRBJ2-7
TGTGCCAGCAGTCCTCCCCTTTCGCTAACTAATGAAAAACTGTTTTTT | CASSPPLSLTNEKLFF | TRBV28 | - | - | TRBJ1-4
TGTGCCAGCAGCCCTCAGGGGGGGAGGGTCAATGAGCAGTACTTC | CASSPQGGRVNEQYF | TRBV11-2 | - | - | TRBJ2-5
TGTGCCAGCAGCTTGGATATCGAGCAGTACTTC | CASSLDIEQYF | TRBV5-8 | - | - | TRBJ2-7
TGCGCCAGCGGGCCTCCCGGACAGGGGGCCGGGGAGCTGTTTTTT | CASGPPGQGAGELFF | TRBV5-1 | - | TRBD1 | TRBJ2-2
TGTGCCAGCAGCTTAGGTGCAACAACGAACTATGGCTACACCTTC | CASSLGATTNYGYTF | TRBV7-2 | - | - | TRBJ1-2
TGTGCCAGCAGTGCGTTGCAGGGGGCAAGACCCCTCCACTTT | CASSALQGARPLHF | TRBV6-1 | few | TRBD1 | TRBJ1-6
TGCGCCAGCAGCCAAGTGAGACAGGATGCAGATACGCAGTATTTT | CASSQVRQDADTQYF | TRBV4-3 | - | - | TRBJ2-3
TGCGCCAGCAGTTTGACTTCTGGGGAGCTGTTTTTT | CASSLTSGELFF | TRBV5-1 | - | - | TRBJ2-2
TGTGCCAGCAGCCGGACAGAAAACTACAATGAGCAGTACTTC | CASSRTENYNEQYF | TRBV25-1 | - | - | TRBJ2-7
TGTGCCAGCAGCCAAGTTCCGGGTTCCGCCTACGAGCAGTACTTC | CASSQVPGSAYEQYF | TRBV3-1 | few | - | TRBJ2-7
TGTGCCATCAGTGTCCTTGGGACTCGCTCCGTGGGGGATACGCAGTATTTT | CAISVLGTRSVGDTQYF | TRBV10-3 | few | - | TRBJ2-3
TGCAGTGCTAGAGGGACTAGCGGGACCCTCTCCTACGAGCAGTACTTC | CSARGTSGTLSYEQYF | TRBV20-1 | - | TRBD2 | TRBJ2-7
TGTGCCAGCAGCTTGGGTGACAGCGGGGCCGTTGGGGCTTTCTTT | CASSLGDSGAVGAFF | TRBV7-2 | - | - | TRBJ1-1
TGTGCCAGCACCCAGGCCACAGGGGGCAATGTCGCAGATACGCAGTATTTT | CASTQATGGNVADTQYF | TRBV6-2/TRBV6-3 | - | TRBD1 | TRBJ2-3
TGTGCCAGCTCACCACCGAATAAGGAGGGCGAGACCCAGTACTTC | CASSPPNKEGETQYF | TRBV18 | - | - | TRBJ2-5
TGTGCCAGCAGCCAACCGGGACAGGCCATCGGGCAGTACTTC | CASSQPGQAIGQYF | TRBV4-2 | - | TRBD1 | TRBJ2-5
TGTGCCAGCAGCCAAAATGGGGGGGCCGACTACAATGAGCAGTTCTTC | CASSQNGGADYNEQFF | TRBV7-2 | once | - | TRBJ2-1
TGCAGTGCTAGAGGGCTAGCGGGGAGCTCCTACGAGCAGTACTTC | CSARGLAGSSYEQYF | TRBV20-1 | - | TRBD2 | TRBJ2-7
TGTGCCAGCAGTTTGGGTGGGGGGGACTATGGCTACACCTTC | CASSLGGGDYGYTF | TRBV12-3/TRBV12-4 | - | - | TRBJ1-2
TGTGCCAGCAGCCCAATAGACAGGGACAATTCACCCCTCCACTTT | CASSPIDRDNSPLHF | TRBV28 | few | TRBD1 | TRBJ1-6
TGCAGTGCTAGCCCGGCTAGCGGGGGGGCAAATGAGCAGTTCTTC | CSASPASGGANEQFF | TRBV20-1 | - | TRBD2 | TRBJ2-1
TGTGCCAGCAGCTCCGGGGGACAACAGTATGAAAAACTGTTTTTT | CASSSGGQQYEKLFF | TRBV7-2 | - | - | TRBJ1-4
TGCAGTGCTAGTCGGGGCAATGAGCAGTTCTTC | CSASRGNEQFF | TRBV20-1 | - | - | TRBJ2-1